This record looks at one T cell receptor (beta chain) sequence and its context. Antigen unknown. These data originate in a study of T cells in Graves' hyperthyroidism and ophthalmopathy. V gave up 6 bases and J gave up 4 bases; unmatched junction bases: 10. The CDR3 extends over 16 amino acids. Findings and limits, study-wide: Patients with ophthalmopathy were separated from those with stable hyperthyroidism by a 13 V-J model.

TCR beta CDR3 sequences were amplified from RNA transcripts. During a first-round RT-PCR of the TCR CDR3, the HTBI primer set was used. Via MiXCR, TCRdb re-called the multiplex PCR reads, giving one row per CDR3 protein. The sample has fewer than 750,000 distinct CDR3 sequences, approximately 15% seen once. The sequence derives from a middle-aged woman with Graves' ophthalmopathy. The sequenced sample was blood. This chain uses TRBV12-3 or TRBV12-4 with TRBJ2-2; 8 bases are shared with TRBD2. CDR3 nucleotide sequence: TGTGCCAGCAGCAAAAGCGGGAGTACCGGCACCGGGGAGCTGTTTTTT. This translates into CASSKSGSTGTGELFF.